This is a list of T cell receptor beta chains from one sample in a study of liver allograft versus peripheral blood T cells. A single record per CDR3 protein comes from TCRdb applying MiXCR to the reads. This table has fewer than 7,000 distinct CDR3 sequences, around 16% appearing once. The receptors were sampled from a human patient who had a liver transplant. Some T cells could come from the graft donor. CDR3s include the opening cysteine and the closing phenylalanine or tryptophan. A D gene is named only where the DNA matches it firmly. Part of the rows lack a size; the others show once, few, many or a class for expanded clones.

V gene: TRBV10-3; D gene: .; clone size: medium-sized; J gene: TRBJ1-5; CDR3 protein: CAISEVRGSGNQPQHF; CDR3 DNA: TGTGCCATCAGTGAGGTACGGGGGAGTGGCAATCAGCCCCAGCATTTT
V gene: TRBV18; D gene: .; clone size: medium-sized; J gene: TRBJ1-1; CDR3 protein: CASSPIAGPEAFF; CDR3 DNA: TGTGCCAGCTCACCAATTGCGGGGCCCGAAGCTTTCTTT
V gene: TRBV3-1; D gene: TRBD1; clone size: .; J gene: TRBJ1-1; CDR3 protein: CASSPRTGGVAFF; CDR3 DNA: TGTGCCAGCAGCCCCCGGACAGGAGGCGTAGCTTTCTTT
V gene: TRBV6-1; D gene: .; clone size: medium-sized; J gene: TRBJ2-7; CDR3 protein: CASSRRSGGLSYEQYF; CDR3 DNA: TGTGCCAGCAGTCGCAGGTCAGGGGGACTCTCCTACGAGCAGTACTTC
V gene: TRBV29-1; D gene: TRBD1; clone size: medium-sized; J gene: TRBJ1-1; CDR3 protein: CSALDRENTEAFF; CDR3 DNA: TGCAGCGCCCTCGACAGGGAGAACACTGAAGCTTTCTTT
V gene: TRBV6-2/TRBV6-3; D gene: TRBD2; clone size: many; J gene: TRBJ2-3; CDR3 protein: CASSYPSGGPSFTDTQYF; CDR3 DNA: TGTGCCAGCAGTTACCCTAGCGGGGGTCCCTCCTTCACAGATACGCAGTATTTT
V gene: TRBV12-3/TRBV12-4; D gene: .; clone size: medium-sized; J gene: TRBJ1-6; CDR3 protein: CASSLLRNSPLHF; CDR3 DNA: TGTGCCAGCAGTTTACTGAGAAATTCACCCCTCCACTTT
V gene: TRBV9; D gene: .; clone size: .; J gene: TRBJ1-3; CDR3 protein: CASSGQLGNTIYF; CDR3 DNA: TGTGCCAGCAGCGGACAGCTCGGAAACACCATATATTTT
V gene: TRBV9; D gene: .; clone size: .; J gene: TRBJ1-1; CDR3 protein: CASSAHTGGWDTEAFF; CDR3 DNA: TGTGCCAGCAGCGCTCATACGGGGGGTTGGGACACTGAAGCTTTCTTT
V gene: TRBV18; D gene: .; clone size: medium-sized; J gene: TRBJ2-2; CDR3 protein: CASSPGAGETGELFF; CDR3 DNA: TGTGCCAGCTCACCAGGGGCGGGCGAAACCGGGGAGCTGTTTTTT
V gene: TRBV27; D gene: .; clone size: many; J gene: TRBJ1-6; CDR3 protein: CASSERQTLNSPLHF; CDR3 DNA: TGTGCCAGCAGCGAGAGACAGACACTTAATTCACCCCTCCACTTT
V gene: TRBV5-1; D gene: .; clone size: .; J gene: TRBJ2-3; CDR3 protein: CASSLDGEGTDTQYF; CDR3 DNA: TGCGCCAGCAGCTTGGACGGGGAGGGCACAGATACGCAGTATTTT
V gene: TRBV14; D gene: TRBD1; clone size: few; J gene: TRBJ1-6; CDR3 protein: CASSQVMGQGYSPLHF; CDR3 DNA: TGTGCCAGCAGCCAAGTTATGGGACAGGGTTATTCACCCCTCCACTTT
V gene: TRBV30; D gene: .; clone size: .; J gene: TRBJ1-2; CDR3 protein: CAWAPFTVGYGYTF; CDR3 DNA: TGTGCCTGGGCCCCTTTTACGGTCGGCTATGGCTACACCTTC
V gene: TRBV19; D gene: TRBD2; clone size: medium-sized; J gene: TRBJ2-1; CDR3 protein: CASSPSALAGLYNEQFF; CDR3 DNA: TGTGCCAGTAGCCCGTCCGCCCTAGCGGGACTTTACAATGAGCAGTTCTTC
V gene: TRBV20-1; D gene: TRBD1; clone size: .; J gene: TRBJ1-5; CDR3 protein: CSAQYRGGNQPQHF; CDR3 DNA: TGCAGTGCTCAATACAGGGGAGGCAATCAGCCCCAGCATTTT
V gene: TRBV6-5; D gene: .; clone size: medium-sized; J gene: TRBJ1-2; CDR3 protein: CASSYSRVAGGYTF; CDR3 DNA: TGTGCCAGCAGTTACTCGCGGGTTGCCGGTGGCTACACCTTC
V gene: TRBV15; D gene: TRBD2; clone size: medium-sized; J gene: TRBJ2-7; CDR3 protein: CATSRDAAGAYEQYF; CDR3 DNA: TGTGCCACCAGCAGAGATGCGGCGGGGGCCTACGAGCAGTACTTC
V gene: TRBV18; D gene: .; clone size: medium-sized; J gene: TRBJ1-3; CDR3 protein: CASSLSDSRNTIYF; CDR3 DNA: TGTGCCAGCTCACTGTCGGACAGCAGAAACACCATATATTTT
V gene: TRBV7-9; D gene: TRBD2; clone size: medium-sized; J gene: TRBJ2-6; CDR3 protein: CASSYRDYGPGANVLTF; CDR3 DNA: TGTGCCAGCAGCTACCGGGACTATGGGCCTGGGGCCAACGTCCTGACTTTC
V gene: TRBV19; D gene: .; clone size: medium-sized; J gene: TRBJ1-1; CDR3 protein: CASRDAGITEAFF; CDR3 DNA: TGTGCCAGTAGGGATGCAGGGATCACTGAAGCTTTCTTT
V gene: TRBV6-5; D gene: .; clone size: few; J gene: TRBJ2-3; CDR3 protein: CASSYGGLSTDTQYF; CDR3 DNA: TGTGCCAGCAGTTACGGGGGGCTTTCCACAGATACGCAGTATTTT
V gene: TRBV11-1; D gene: TRBD2; clone size: few; J gene: TRBJ2-1; CDR3 protein: CASSPRKRGLEQFF; CDR3 DNA: TGTGCCAGCAGCCCGCGGAAGCGGGGGTTGGAGCAGTTCTTC
V gene: TRBV19; D gene: TRBD1; clone size: medium-sized; J gene: TRBJ1-5; CDR3 protein: CASSADRVDQPQHF; CDR3 DNA: TGTGCCAGTAGTGCGGACAGGGTAGACCAGCCCCAGCATTTT
V gene: TRBV9; D gene: TRBD1; clone size: .; J gene: TRBJ2-7; CDR3 protein: CASSVNTGGGHEQYF; CDR3 DNA: TGTGCCAGCAGCGTAAATACAGGGGGAGGCCACGAGCAGTACTTC
V gene: TRBV24-1; D gene: .; clone size: many; J gene: TRBJ2-1; CDR3 protein: CATSVGGGGEGNEQFF; CDR3 DNA: TGTGCCACCAGTGTTGGGGGAGGGGGTGAAGGAAATGAGCAGTTCTTC
V gene: TRBV30; D gene: .; clone size: .; J gene: TRBJ1-1; CDR3 protein: CAWSVLARGTEAFF; CDR3 DNA: TGTGCCTGGAGTGTCCTAGCCAGGGGCACTGAAGCTTTCTTT
V gene: TRBV11-2; D gene: TRBD1; clone size: few; J gene: TRBJ2-7; CDR3 protein: CASSYRGQGVPYEQYF; CDR3 DNA: TGTGCCAGCAGCTACAGAGGACAGGGGGTTCCCTACGAGCAGTACTTC
V gene: TRBV3-1; D gene: .; clone size: .; J gene: TRBJ1-2; CDR3 protein: CASSQDTQGRGYTF; CDR3 DNA: TGTGCCAGCAGCCAAGATACCCAGGGAAGGGGCTACACCTTC